These 9 T cell receptor beta chains share one sample of origin, sequenced in a study of CXCR3-negative and CXCR3-positive naive CD8 T cells. Study observations and caveats: CXCR3-positive naive cells carried more hydrophobic TRB CDR3s than CXCR3-negative ones.

Which antigens these TCRs recognize remains unknown. cDNA libraries for TRB were generated by 5' RACE incorporating UMI labels. TCRdb reprocessed the 5' RACE reads; each CDR3 protein has one entry and no DNA is given. This sample's clone table lists about 50,000 distinct CDR3 sequences. The material sequenced was naive CXCR3+ CD8+ T cells from blood. Subset defined: CD45RO-CCR7+CD27+CD95- naive CD8+ T cells expressing CXCR3 (TNR3+). All receptors derive from a human donor in good health. Some clones in this sample may be carry-over from other donors' samples.

The genes are TRBV7-9 and TRBJ2-7; TCRdb reports TRBD2, a call that lacks DNA to check it against. Germline loops: CDR1 SEHNR, CDR2 FQNEAQ (reference sequence). This CDR3 is 15 amino acids long. CDR3 residues: CASSATSGGTYEQYF. The variable domain in full, completed from reference TRBV7-9 and TRBJ2-7, reads DTGVSQNPRHKITKRGQNVTFRCDPISEHNRLYWYRQTLGQGPEFLTYFQNEAQLEKSRLLSDRFSAERPKGSFSTLEIQRTEQGDSAMYLCASSATSGGTYEQYFGPGTRLTVT.

The chain joins TRBV6-6 to TRBJ1-2. CDR3 length: 13 residues. CDR1 and CDR2 (germline): MNHNY, SVGAGI (reference sequence). The CDR3 protein is CASSAENPYGYTF.

This rearrangement joins TRBV19 to TRBJ2-2; TCRdb returns TRBD2, unconfirmable since there is no DNA. Germline V gives CDR1 LNHDA, CDR2 SQIVND (reference sequence). The CDR3 spans 13 residues. The CDR3 protein is CASAIGSTGELFF.

The gene calls are TRBV3-1 and TRBJ1-5; the TCRdb D gene call, TRBD1, has no DNA to confirm it. CDR1 and CDR2 (germline): LGHDT, YNNKEL (reference sequence). CDR3 length equals 14 residues. The CDR3 sequence is CASSQLIRGHPQHF.

This chain connects TRBV7-6 to TRBJ2-1; without DNA, the TCRdb call of TRBD2 cannot be checked. Germline V gene lookup returns CDR1 SGHVS and CDR2 FNYEAQ. The CDR3 has 17 residues. The CDR3 reads CASSPYPLAGADNEQFF.

The chain couples TRBV29-1 to TRBJ1-2; TCRdb's D call, TRBD1, is unchecked because there is no DNA. CDR3 length: 12 amino acids. Germline-derived CDR1 and CDR2 are SQVTM and ANQGSEA. The CDR3 sequence: CSVEGDTYGYTF.

This chain uses TRBV5-1 with TRBJ1-4; TCRdb's D gene call, TRBD1, goes unchecked for lack of DNA. Looked up from germline, CDR1 is SGHRS and CDR2 is YFSETQ. The CDR3 consists of 17 residues. CDR3: CASSGPGQGATNEKLFF.

This rearrangement joins TRBV12-3 or TRBV12-4 to TRBJ2-3. The CDR3 is 14 amino acids. CDR3 protein: CASSLRASTDTQYF.

V is TRBV11-2 and J is TRBJ2-3; TCRdb's D call, TRBD2, is unchecked because there is no DNA. CDR3 length equals 15 residues. Germline V gene sequence: CDR1 SGHAT, CDR2 FQNNGV. The CDR3 region is CASSITSGYTDTQYF.